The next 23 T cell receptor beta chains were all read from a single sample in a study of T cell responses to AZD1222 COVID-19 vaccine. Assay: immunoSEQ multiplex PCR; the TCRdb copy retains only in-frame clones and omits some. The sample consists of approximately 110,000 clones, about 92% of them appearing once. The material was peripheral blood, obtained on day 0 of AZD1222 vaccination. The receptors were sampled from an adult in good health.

CDR3 sequence (DNA): TGTGCCAGCAGCCAAATTTTACGGTCTGGAAACACCATATATTTT. It is translated as CASSQILRSGNTIYF. The V call is TRBV3-1 (or the pseudogene TRBV3-2), the J call TRBJ1-3; D gene uncertain. Germline lookup yields CDR1 LGHDT and CDR2 YNNKEL (reference sequence). Trimming shortened V by 2 bases and J by 1 base, and 9 bases separated the two germline ends. The CDR3 sequence is 15 residues long.

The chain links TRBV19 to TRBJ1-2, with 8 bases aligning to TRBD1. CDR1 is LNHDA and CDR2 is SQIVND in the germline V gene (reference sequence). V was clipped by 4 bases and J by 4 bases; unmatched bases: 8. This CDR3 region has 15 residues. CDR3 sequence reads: CASSRTGTRGYGYTF. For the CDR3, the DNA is TGTGCCAGTAGTAGGACAGGGACCAGAGGCTATGGCTACACCTTC.

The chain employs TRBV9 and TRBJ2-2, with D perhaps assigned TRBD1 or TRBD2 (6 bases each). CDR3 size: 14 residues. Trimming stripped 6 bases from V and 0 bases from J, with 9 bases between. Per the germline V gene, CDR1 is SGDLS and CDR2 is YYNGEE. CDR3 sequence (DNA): TGTGCCAGCAAGGAGGGGGCGAACACCGGGGAGCTGTTTTTT. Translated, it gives CASKEGANTGELFF.

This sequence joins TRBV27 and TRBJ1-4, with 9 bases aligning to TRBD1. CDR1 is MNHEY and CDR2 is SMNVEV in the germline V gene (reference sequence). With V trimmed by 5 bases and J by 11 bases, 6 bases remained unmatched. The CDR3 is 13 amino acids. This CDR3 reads CASSPGTGSKLFF. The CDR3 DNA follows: TGTGCCAGCAGTCCCGGGACAGGGTCGAAACTGTTTTTT.

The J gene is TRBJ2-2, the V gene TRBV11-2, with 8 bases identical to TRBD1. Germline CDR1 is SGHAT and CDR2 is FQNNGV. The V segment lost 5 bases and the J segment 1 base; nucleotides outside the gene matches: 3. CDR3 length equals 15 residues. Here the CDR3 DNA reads TGTGCCAGCAGCCCGGGACAGGTGAACACCGGGGAGCTGTTTTTT. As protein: CASSPGQVNTGELFF.

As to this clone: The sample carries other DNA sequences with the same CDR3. CDR3 protein: CASSLGYGYTF. CDR3 DNA: TGTGCCAGCAGTTTGGGGTATGGCTACACCTTC. The rearrangement links TRBV12-3 or TRBV12-4 to TRBJ1-2; no firm D call. Trimming took 3 bases from V and 5 from J, leaving 4 bases between them. The CDR3 runs 11 residues.

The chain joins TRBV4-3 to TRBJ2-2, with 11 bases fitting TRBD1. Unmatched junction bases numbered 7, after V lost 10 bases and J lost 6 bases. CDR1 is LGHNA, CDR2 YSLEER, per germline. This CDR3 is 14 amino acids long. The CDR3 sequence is CATSDRGLSGELFF. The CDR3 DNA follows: TGCGCCACTTCGGACAGGGGGCTTTCCGGGGAGCTGTTTTTT.

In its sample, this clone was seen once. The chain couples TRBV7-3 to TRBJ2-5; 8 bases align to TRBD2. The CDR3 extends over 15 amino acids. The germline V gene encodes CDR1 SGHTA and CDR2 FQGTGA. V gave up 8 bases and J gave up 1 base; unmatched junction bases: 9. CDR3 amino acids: CASGDSGAAQETQYF. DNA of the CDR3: TGTGCCAGCGGAGATAGCGGGGCCGCCCAAGAGACCCAGTACTTC.

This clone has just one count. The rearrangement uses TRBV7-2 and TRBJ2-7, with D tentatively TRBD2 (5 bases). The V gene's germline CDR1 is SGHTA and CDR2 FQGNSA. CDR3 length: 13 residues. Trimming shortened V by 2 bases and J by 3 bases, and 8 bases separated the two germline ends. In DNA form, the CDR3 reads TGTGCCAGCAGCTTATTAGGACTCTACGAGCAGTACTTC. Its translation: CASSLLGLYEQYF.

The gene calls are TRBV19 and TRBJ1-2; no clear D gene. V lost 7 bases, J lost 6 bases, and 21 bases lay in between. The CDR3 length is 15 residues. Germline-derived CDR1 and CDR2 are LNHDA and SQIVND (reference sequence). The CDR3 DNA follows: TGTGCCAGTATCGGATATGCCGGGGAAACGAATGGCTACACCTTC. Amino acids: CASIGYAGETNGYTF.

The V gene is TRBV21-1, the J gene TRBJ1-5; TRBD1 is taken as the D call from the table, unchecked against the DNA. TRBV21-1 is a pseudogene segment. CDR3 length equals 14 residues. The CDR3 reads CASSSRVRNQPQHF. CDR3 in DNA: TGTGCCAGCAGCAGCAGGGTACGCAATCAGCCCCAGCATTTT.

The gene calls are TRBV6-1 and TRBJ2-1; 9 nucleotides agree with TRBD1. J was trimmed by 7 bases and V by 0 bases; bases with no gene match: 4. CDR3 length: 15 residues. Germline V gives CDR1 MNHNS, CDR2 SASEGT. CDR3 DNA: TGTGCCAGCAGTGAAGCGACAGGGGGTGAAAATGAGCAGTTCTTC. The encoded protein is CASSEATGGENEQFF.

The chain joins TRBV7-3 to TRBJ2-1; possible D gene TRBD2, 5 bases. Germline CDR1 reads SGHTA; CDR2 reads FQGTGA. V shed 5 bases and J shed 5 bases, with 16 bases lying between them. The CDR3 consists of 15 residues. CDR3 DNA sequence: TGTGCCAGCAGCCTAATGCCACTGAGGGACAATGAGCAGTTCTTC. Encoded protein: CASSLMPLRDNEQFF.

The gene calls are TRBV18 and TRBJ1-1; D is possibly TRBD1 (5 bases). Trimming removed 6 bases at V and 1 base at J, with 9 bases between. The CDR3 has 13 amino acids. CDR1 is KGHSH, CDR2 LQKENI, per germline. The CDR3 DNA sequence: TGTGCCAGCTCCATAGGACAGAACACTGAAGCTTTCTTT. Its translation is CASSIGQNTEAFF.

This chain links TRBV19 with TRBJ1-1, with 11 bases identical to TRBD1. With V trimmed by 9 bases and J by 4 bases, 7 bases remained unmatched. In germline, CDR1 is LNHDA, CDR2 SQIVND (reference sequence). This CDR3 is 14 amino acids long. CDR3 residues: CASSGTGGFTEAFF. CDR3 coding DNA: TGTGCCAGCTCCGGGACAGGGGGTTTCACTGAAGCTTTCTTT.

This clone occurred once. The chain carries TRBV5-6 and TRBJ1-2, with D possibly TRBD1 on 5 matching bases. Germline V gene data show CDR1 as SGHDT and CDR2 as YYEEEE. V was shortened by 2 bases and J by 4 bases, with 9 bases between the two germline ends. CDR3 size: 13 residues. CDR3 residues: CASSFRGLYGYTF. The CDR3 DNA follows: TGTGCCAGCAGCTTCCGGGGCCTCTATGGCTACACCTTC.

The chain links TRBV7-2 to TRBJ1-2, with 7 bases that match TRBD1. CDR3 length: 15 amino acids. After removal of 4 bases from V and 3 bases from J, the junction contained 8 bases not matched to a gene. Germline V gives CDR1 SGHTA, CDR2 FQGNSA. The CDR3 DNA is TGTGCCAGCAGCTCCCAAAGGGGGCGGGACTATGGCTACACCTTC. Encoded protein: CASSSQRGRDYGYTF. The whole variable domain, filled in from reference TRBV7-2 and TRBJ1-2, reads GAGVSQSPSNKVTEKGKDVELRCDPISGHTALYWYRQSLGQGLEFLIYFQGNSAPDKSGLPSDRFSAERTGGSVSTLTIQRTQQEDSAVYLCASSSQRGRDYGYTFGSGTRLTVV.

The CDR3 here is CASGLVRWGGVNQPQHF. The CDR3 coding sequence is TGTGCTAGTGGTTTGGTACGTTGGGGGGGAGTAAATCAGCCCCAGCATTTT. V and J are TRBV12-5 and TRBJ1-5; D might be TRBD1 (5 bases). V lost 0 bases and J 4 bases, leaving 16 bases between the germline ends. Germline lookup yields CDR1 LGHNT and CDR2 FRNRAP. The CDR3 contains 17 residues.

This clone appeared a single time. CDR3 residues: CASSLGNNYGYTF. Written as DNA, the CDR3 is TGTGCCAGCAGCTTAGGTAACAACTATGGCTACACCTTC. The V and J genes are TRBV11-1 and TRBJ1-2; no firm D call. Germline CDR1 is SGHAT and CDR2 is FQDESV (reference sequence). The length of the CDR3 is 13 residues. Trimming took 1 base from V and 2 from J, leaving 5 bases between them.

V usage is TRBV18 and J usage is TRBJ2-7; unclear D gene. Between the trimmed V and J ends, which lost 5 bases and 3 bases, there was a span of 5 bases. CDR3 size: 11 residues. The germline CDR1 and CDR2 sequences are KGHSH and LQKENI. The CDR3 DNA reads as TGTGCCAGCTCATGGGGCTACGAGCAGTACTTC. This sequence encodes CASSWGYEQYF.

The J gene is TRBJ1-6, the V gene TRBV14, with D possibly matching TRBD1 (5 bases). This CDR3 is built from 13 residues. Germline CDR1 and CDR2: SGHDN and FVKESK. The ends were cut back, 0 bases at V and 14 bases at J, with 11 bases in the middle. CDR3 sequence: CASSQDPGRTLHF. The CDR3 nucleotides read TGTGCCAGCAGCCAAGATCCGGGGCGGACCCTCCACTTT.

CDR3 sequence (DNA): TGCAGCGTTGCGGTTAGCGGGGGAGAGACCCAGTACTTC. It is translated as CSVAVSGGETQYF. V and J are TRBV29-1 and TRBJ2-5; TRBD2 aligns across 9 bases. The CDR3 is made up of 13 amino acids. V shed 4 bases, J shed 4 bases, and the junction held 4 bases outside the gene matches. The germline CDR1 and CDR2 sequences are SQVTM and ANQGSEA.

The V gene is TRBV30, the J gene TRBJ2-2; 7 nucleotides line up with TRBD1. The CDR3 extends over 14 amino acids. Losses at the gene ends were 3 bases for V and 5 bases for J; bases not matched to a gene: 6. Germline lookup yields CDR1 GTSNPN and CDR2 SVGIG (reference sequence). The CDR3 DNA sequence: TGTGCCTGGAGAGAGGGGGCAAGTACCGGGGAGCTGTTTTTT. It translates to CAWREGASTGELFF.